Ten or more counts support the clone carrying this TCR beta chain. The antigen is undetermined. The sample belongs to a study of T cells in Graves' hyperthyroidism and ophthalmopathy. Points from the study as a whole: Most expanded thyroid clonotypes above 0.001 recurred in blood. Separating ophthalmopathy from stable hyperthyroidism was achieved by a 13 V-J model.

Researchers took RNA transcripts and amplified the TCR beta CDR3 regions from them. The HTBI primer set was used in a first-round RT-PCR of the TCR CDR3. TCRdb processed the multiplex PCR reads anew with MiXCR; each CDR3 protein has one entry. The table records hundreds of thousands of distinct CDR3 sequences, around a quarter of them present only once. Each diagnosis drew on symptoms, thyroxine, TRAb, thyroid ultrasound and orbital computed tomography findings. PBMCs came from more than 9.5 ml fresh peripheral blood. The CDR3 loop spans 12 amino acids. The V segment lost 8 bases and the J segment 9 bases; nucleotides outside the gene matches: 7. Per germline, CDR1 LNHNV and CDR2 YYDKDF (reference sequence).

This receptor was taken from a woman aged 25 to 39 with Graves' ophthalmopathy. The chain is built from TRBV15 and TRBJ1-2, with 9 nucleotides matching TRBD1. Sequenced input: blood. This chain's CDR3 is CATGQGKWSYTF. The DNA of the CDR3 is TGTGCCACCGGACAGGGGAAGTGGAGCTACACCTTC.